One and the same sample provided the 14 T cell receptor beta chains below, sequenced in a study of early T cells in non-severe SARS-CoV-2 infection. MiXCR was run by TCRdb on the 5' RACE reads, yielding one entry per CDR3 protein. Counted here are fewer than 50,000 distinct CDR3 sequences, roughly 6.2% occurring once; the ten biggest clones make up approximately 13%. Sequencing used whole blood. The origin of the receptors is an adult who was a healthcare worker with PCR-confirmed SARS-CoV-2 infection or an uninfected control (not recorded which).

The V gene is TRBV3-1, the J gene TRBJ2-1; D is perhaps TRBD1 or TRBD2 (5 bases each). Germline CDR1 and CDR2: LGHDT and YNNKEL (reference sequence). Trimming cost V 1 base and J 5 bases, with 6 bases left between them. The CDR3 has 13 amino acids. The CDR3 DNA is TGTGCCAGCAGCCAAGGGGGGAACAATGAGCAGTTCTTC. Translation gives CASSQGGNNEQFF.

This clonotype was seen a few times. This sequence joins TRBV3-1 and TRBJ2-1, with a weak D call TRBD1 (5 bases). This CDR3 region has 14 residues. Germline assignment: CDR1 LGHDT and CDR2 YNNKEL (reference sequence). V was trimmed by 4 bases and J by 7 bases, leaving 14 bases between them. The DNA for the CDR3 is TGTGCCAGCAGCCCTACAGGCTCTAGGAATGAGCAGTTCTTC. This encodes CASSPTGSRNEQFF.

CDR3 in amino acids: CASRGLDTEAFF. Written as DNA, the CDR3 is TGTGCCAGCAGGGGGCTGGACACTGAAGCTTTCTTT. V and J are TRBV12-3 or TRBV12-4 and TRBJ1-1, with D possibly TRBD1 on 5 matching bases. The CDR3 is 12 amino acids. V was shortened by 6 bases and J by 3 bases, with 8 bases between the two germline ends.

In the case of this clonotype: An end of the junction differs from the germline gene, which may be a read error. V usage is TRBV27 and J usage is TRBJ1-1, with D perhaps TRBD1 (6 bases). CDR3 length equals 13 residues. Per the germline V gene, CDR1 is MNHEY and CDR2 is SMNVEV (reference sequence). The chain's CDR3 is CASSLRRDTEAFF. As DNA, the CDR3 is TGTGCCAGCAGTTTACGCCGGGACACTGAAGCTTTTTTT.

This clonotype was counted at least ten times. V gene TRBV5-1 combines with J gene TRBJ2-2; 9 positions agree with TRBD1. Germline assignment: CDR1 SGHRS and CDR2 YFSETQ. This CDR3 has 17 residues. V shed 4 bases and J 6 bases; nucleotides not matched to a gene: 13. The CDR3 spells CASSPGQGTGFAGELFF. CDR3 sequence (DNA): TGCGCCAGCAGCCCTGGACAGGGGACCGGTTTCGCCGGGGAGCTGTTTTTT.

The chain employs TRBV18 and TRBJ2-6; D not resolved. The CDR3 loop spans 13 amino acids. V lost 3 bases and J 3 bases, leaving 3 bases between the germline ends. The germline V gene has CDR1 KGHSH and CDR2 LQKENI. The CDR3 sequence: CASSPLGANVLTF. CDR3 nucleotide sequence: TGTGCCAGCTCACCCCTTGGGGCCAACGTCCTGACTTTC.

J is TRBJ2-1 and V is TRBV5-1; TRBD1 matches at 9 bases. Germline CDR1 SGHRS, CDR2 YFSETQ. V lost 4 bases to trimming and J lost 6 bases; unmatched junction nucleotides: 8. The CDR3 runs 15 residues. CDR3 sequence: CASSPGTGSINEQFF. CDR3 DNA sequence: TGCGCCAGCAGCCCCGGGACAGGGAGCATCAATGAGCAGTTCTTC.

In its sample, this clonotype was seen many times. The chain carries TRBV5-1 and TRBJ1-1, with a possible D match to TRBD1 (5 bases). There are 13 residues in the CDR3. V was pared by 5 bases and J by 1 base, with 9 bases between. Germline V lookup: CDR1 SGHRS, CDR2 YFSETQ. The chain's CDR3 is CASRGDGNTEAFF. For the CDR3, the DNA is TGCGCCAGCAGGGGGGACGGGAACACTGAAGCTTTCTTT.

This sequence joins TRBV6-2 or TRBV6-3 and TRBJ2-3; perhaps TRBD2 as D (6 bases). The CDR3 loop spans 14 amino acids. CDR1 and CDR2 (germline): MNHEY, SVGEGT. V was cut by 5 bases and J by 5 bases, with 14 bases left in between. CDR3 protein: CASSAGREEDTQYF. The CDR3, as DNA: TGTGCCAGCAGTGCGGGGCGGGAAGAAGATACGCAGTATTTT.

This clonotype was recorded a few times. CDR3 region: CASKTPNQPQHF. CDR3 DNA: TGCGCCAGCAAGACACCAAATCAGCCCCAGCATTTT. The chain carries TRBV10-2 and TRBJ1-5; D unclear. The CDR3 runs 12 residues. Looked up from germline, CDR1 is WSHSY and CDR2 is SAAADI. V shed 7 bases and J shed 4 bases, with 8 bases lying between them.

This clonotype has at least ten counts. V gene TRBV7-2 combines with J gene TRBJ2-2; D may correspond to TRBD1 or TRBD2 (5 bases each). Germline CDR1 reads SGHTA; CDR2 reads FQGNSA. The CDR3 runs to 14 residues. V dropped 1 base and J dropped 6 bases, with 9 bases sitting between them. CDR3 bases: TGTGCCAGCAGCTTAGTTGTGGGGGCCGGGGAGCTGTTTTTT. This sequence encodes CASSLVVGAGELFF.

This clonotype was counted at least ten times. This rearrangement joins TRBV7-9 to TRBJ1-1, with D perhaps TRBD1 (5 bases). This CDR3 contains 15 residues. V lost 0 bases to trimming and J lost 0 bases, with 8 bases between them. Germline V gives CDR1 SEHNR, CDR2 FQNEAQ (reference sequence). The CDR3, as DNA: TGTGCCAGCAGCTTAGCGAACAGGTTGAACACTGAAGCTTTCTTT. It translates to CASSLANRLNTEAFF.

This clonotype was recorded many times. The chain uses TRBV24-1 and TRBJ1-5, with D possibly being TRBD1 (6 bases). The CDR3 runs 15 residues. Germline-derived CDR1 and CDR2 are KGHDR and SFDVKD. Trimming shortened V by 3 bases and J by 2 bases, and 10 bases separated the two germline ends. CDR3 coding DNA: TGTGCCACCAGTGATGTGGACAGAGGCAATCAGCCCCAGCATTTT. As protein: CATSDVDRGNQPQHF.

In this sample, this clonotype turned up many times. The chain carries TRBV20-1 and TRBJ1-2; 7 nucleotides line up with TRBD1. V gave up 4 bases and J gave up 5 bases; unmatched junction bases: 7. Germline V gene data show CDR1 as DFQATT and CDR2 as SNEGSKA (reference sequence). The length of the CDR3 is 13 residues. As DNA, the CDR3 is TGCAGTGCTATAACAAGACAGGGTTATGGCTACACCTTC. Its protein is CSAITRQGYGYTF.